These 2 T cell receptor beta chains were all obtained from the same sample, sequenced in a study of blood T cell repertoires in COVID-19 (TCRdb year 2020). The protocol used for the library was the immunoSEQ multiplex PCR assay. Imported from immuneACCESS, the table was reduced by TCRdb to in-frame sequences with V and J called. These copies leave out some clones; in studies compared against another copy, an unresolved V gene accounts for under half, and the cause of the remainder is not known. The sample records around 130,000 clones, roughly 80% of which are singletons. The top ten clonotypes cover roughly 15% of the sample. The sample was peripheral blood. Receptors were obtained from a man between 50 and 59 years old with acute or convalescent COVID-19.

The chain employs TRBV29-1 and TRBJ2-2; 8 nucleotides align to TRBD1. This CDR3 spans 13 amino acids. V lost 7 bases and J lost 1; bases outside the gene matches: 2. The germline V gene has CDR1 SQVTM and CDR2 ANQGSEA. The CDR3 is CSAGQENTGELFF. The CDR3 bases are TGCAGCGCGGGACAGGAGAACACCGGGGAGCTGTTTTTT.

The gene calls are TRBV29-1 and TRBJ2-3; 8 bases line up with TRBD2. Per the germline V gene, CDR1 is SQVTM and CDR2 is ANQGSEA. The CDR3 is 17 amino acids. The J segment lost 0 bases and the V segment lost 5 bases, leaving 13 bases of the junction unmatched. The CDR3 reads CSVIPRGDVASTDTQYF. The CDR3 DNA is TGCAGCGTTATACCGCGGGGGGACGTTGCTAGCACAGATACGCAGTATTTT.